This T cell receptor (beta chain) was sequenced for a study of blood T cell repertoires in COVID-19. Looking at the study overall: The analysed material was cDNA or gDNA that came from T cells, B-cell-depleted T cells, or PBMCs.

Germline lookup yields CDR1 SGHVS and CDR2 FQNEAQ. The CDR3 is made up of 17 amino acids. Unmatched junction bases numbered 8, after V lost 5 bases and J lost 0 bases. In the original workflow: How many nucleated cells were present was estimated from reference gene primer amplification. Sequencing used immunoSEQ multiplex PCR; TCRdb keeps in-frame clones, though not all of them. V and J calls and clone size are given by that table; D and trimming were obtained from the DNA. The sample contains 100,000 to 120,000 clones, about 80% of which appear only once. This chain uses TRBV7-8 with TRBJ2-3, with TRBD1 identical over 10 bases. Material: peripheral blood. The clonotype was recovered from a woman older than 75 with active or convalescent COVID-19. CDR3 residues: CASSHPGQGPSTDTQYF. DNA for the CDR3: TGTGCCAGCAGCCACCCGGGACAGGGGCCTAGCACAGATACGCAGTATTTT.